This T cell receptor (beta chain) was sequenced in a study of blood T cell repertoires in COVID-19 (dated by TCRdb to about 2020). Context from the whole study: Samples from collaborators originated in the United States, Italy and Spain and spanned both the acute and convalescent phases of COVID-19. The material from the prospective study consisted of cDNA or gDNA derived from T cells, B-cell-depleted T cells, or PBMCs. Subjects who had been exposed to COVID-19, were actively infected with it, or had recovered from it provided the deeply sampled blood TCRbeta repertoires that made up the dataset. The repertoires were made available in a free public database intended to serve as a resource for research on the immune response to SARS-CoV-2. Samples came from the ongoing ImmuneRACE study (first 160 participants) plus 1,254 subjects from 6 global collaborators. Sample metadata almost always included a de-identified subject ID, COVID-19 status, age in years and sex. Where available, HLA class I and class II types were taken from metadata supplied by the sample provider and were not determined by assay-based typing.

The investigation overall reported the following: The amount of clinical and demographic metadata varied by source and participant and was provided uncurated.

V ends up 4 bases short and J 0 bases short, with an unmatched junction base count of 5. From a lookup of the germline V gene (reference sequence), CDR1 and CDR2 are GTSNPN and SVGIG. Counted from cysteine to phenylalanine, this CDR3 has 14 amino acids. Only the CDR3 portion is preserved as DNA: 42 bases, with reading frame beginning at the first base. The collaborating institutions used their own protocols to collect whole blood in K2EDTA tubes. For TCRbeta analysis, collaborators shipped samples in one of three forms: frozen whole blood, isolated PBMCs, or DNA extracted from either of those sample types. Of note for this clone: The antigen this receptor binds is unknown. No much larger clonotype is one base removed from it; base qualities were not supplied.

TCRbeta CDR3 regions were amplified from genomic DNA by means of the immunoSEQ Assay, a bias-controlled multiplex PCR. The original pipeline was this. Nucleated cell counts per sample were estimated from amplification of reference gene primers within the assay. To quantify the absolute abundance of each unique TCRbeta CDR3 rearrangement, sequence reads were collapsed and filtered. Productive Simpson clonality was computed per sample as the square root of Simpson's diversity index over productive rearrangements. TCRdb re-hosts the immuneACCESS table, in-frame sequences only. Its copies lack some clones; in the studies checked, an unresolved V gene accounts for under half of them, and the cause for the rest is not known. Clonal size and the V and J genes are those of that table, whereas D and trimming came from the DNA. This sample has tens of thousands of clones in its table, and over 70% of those were observed once. The ten largest make up about a sixth of the sample.

Recombination connected TRBV30 to TRBJ2-7; 8 junctional bases match TRBD2. The clonotype comes from a human donor in a cohort sampled during active COVID-19. The specimen was peripheral blood. The CDR3 reads CAWTTGGGSYEQYF. The nucleotides read TGTGCCTGGACCACGGGGGGGGGCTCCTACGAGCAGTACTTC.